These 22 T cell receptor beta chains were all obtained from the same sample, sequenced in a study of radiation and T cells in renal cell carcinoma. Assay used: immunoSEQ multiplex PCR; TCRdb lists only in-frame clones, some missing. The sample holds roughly 58,000 clones; roughly 80% are singletons and the top ten take more than 6.5%. Time point denoted: blood 4 weeks post-SBRT, at nephrectomy. Stated treatment: 15 Gy SBRT to primary tumor, nephrectomy 4 weeks later. Source: blood, taken from a patient whose treatment included radiotherapy and nephrectomy. The origin of the receptors is a man aged 55 to 70 with renal cell carcinoma.

The rearrangement joins TRBV6-5 to TRBJ2-7; D remains ambiguous. The CDR3 is 14 amino acids. V gave up 4 bases and J gave up 7 bases, with 17 bases separating them. Germline V gene data show CDR1 as MNHEY and CDR2 as SVGAGI. The CDR3 sequence is CASSSYTGQSEQYF. In nucleotides, the CDR3 is TGTGCCAGCAGTTCCTACACCGGTCAAAGTGAGCAGTACTTC.

This rearrangement joins TRBV11-3 to TRBJ1-1; D remains ambiguous. The germline CDR1 and CDR2 sequences are SGHNT and YENEEA. This CDR3 region has 13 residues. The V end lost 0 bases, the J end lost 3 bases, and 5 bases lay between the germline ends. The CDR3 protein is CASSLESDTEAFF. CDR3 DNA sequence: TGTGCCAGCAGCTTAGAGTCGGACACTGAAGCTTTCTTT. Drawing the rest from reference TRBV11-3 and TRBJ1-1, the complete variable domain is EAGVVQSPRYKIIEKKQPVAFWCNPISGHNTLYWYLQNLGQGPELLIRYENEEAVDDSQLPKDRFSAERLKGVDSTLKIQPAELGDSAVYLCASSLESDTEAFFGQGTRLTVV.

This clone was recorded a few times. The gene calls are TRBV9 and TRBJ2-1; 12 bases are shared with TRBD2. In germline, CDR1 is SGDLS, CDR2 YYNGEE. CDR3 length: 16 amino acids. The ends lost 3 bases at V and 8 bases at J; junction bases unmatched: 9. The CDR3 coding sequence is TGTGCCAGCAGCGACCTAGCGGGAGGGCCTAGGGATGAGCAGTTCTTC. Amino acid sequence: CASSDLAGGPRDEQFF.

The chain has TRBV5-1 and TRBJ1-4; weak D call: TRBD1 (6 bases). Looked up from germline, CDR1 is SGHRS and CDR2 is YFSETQ. The CDR3 consists of 16 residues. Deletions cut 4 bases from V and 8 bases from J, with 21 bases between. This CDR3 is CASSARTERNSEKLFF. The DNA of the CDR3 is TGCGCCAGCAGCGCTAGGACAGAAAGGAATAGCGAAAAACTGTTTTTT.

The V and J genes are TRBV27 and TRBJ2-2, with D possibly TRBD2 on 5 matching bases. In germline, CDR1 is MNHEY, CDR2 SMNVEV (reference sequence). The length of the CDR3 is 17 residues. V was cut by 0 bases and J by 1 base, with 12 bases left in between. The CDR3, as DNA: TGTGCCAGCAGTTTATCTCGGGGTGGCCTGAACACCGGGGAGCTGTTTTTT. It translates to CASSLSRGGLNTGELFF.

V usage is TRBV7-2 and J usage is TRBJ2-4, with TRBD1 matching 9 bases. This CDR3 has 17 residues. J was trimmed by 7 bases and V by 4 bases; bases with no gene match: 14. Germline lookup yields CDR1 SGHTA and CDR2 FQGNSA. CDR3 in amino acids: CASSSSGTGGAWNIQYF. The CDR3 bases are TGTGCCAGCAGCTCCAGCGGCACAGGGGGCGCTTGGAACATTCAGTACTTC.

For the CDR3, the DNA is TGCAGCGTTGAAGTATCCCCACAGGGGCTCGGCGGCTACACCTTC. Protein sequence: CSVEVSPQGLGGYTF. The chain combines TRBV29-1 with TRBJ1-2; TRBD1 matches at 7 bases. The CDR3 is made up of 15 amino acids. J gave up 8 bases and V 1 base, and 13 bases lay outside the gene matches. Germline V gives CDR1 SQVTM, CDR2 ANQGSEA.

This clone has just a few counts. The CDR3, as DNA: TGCGCCAGCAGCTTCGGACCCGACTATGGCTACACCTTC. It encodes CASSFGPDYGYTF. The chain combines TRBV5-1 with TRBJ1-2; D uncertain. Trimming removed 2 bases at V and 3 bases at J, with 8 bases between. This CDR3 comprises 13 residues. Per germline, CDR1 SGHRS and CDR2 YFSETQ.

The chain couples TRBV5-1 to TRBJ1-3, with unresolved D. CDR1 and CDR2 from the germline V gene are SGHRS and YFSETQ. CDR3 length: 14 amino acids. Trimming removed 1 base at V and 1 base at J, with 6 bases between. As DNA, the CDR3 is TGCGCCAGCAGCTTGTATGGATCTGGAAACACCATATATTTT. It yields the protein CASSLYGSGNTIYF.

This clone was found once. The chain has TRBV30 and TRBJ2-5; D is unclear. The germline V and J ends were trimmed by 2 bases and 5 bases, with 9 bases remaining between them. Germline V lookup: CDR1 GTSNPN, CDR2 SVGIG (reference sequence). CDR3 size: 12 residues. CDR3 nucleotide sequence: TGTGCCTGGAGTAGGGCACGGGAGACCCAGTACTTC. This encodes CAWSRARETQYF.

A single count supports this clone. This chain links TRBV7-6 with TRBJ1-2; a weak D match, TRBD1 (6 bases). Between the trimmed V and J ends, which lost 5 bases and 7 bases, there was a span of 14 bases. CDR1 SGHVS and CDR2 FNYEAQ come from the germline V gene. This CDR3 has 13 residues. The CDR3 sequence: CASSPPGDAGYTF. Here the CDR3 DNA reads TGTGCCAGCAGCCCCCCAGGGGATGCTGGCTACACCTTC.

The chain is built from TRBV4-2 and TRBJ2-2; the D is unclear. Between the trimmed V and J ends, which lost 4 bases and 1 base, there was a span of 19 bases. The germline V gene encodes CDR1 LGHNA and CDR2 YNFKEQ. This CDR3 is 18 amino acids long. CDR3 DNA sequence: TGTGCCAGCAGCCGAGAGGTCTGGTCGGCTGAGAACACCGGGGAGCTGTTTTTT. Protein product: CASSREVWSAENTGELFF.

The V gene is TRBV12-5, the J gene TRBJ2-5, with 10 bases that match TRBD2. The germline CDR1 and CDR2 sequences are LGHNT and FRNRAP. V shed 2 bases, J shed 4 bases, and the junction held 7 bases outside the gene matches. The CDR3 totals 16 residues. As DNA, the CDR3 is TGTGCTAGTGGTTTGAGTCAAGCGGGGGGGCTAGAGACCCAGTACTTC. It yields the protein CASGLSQAGGLETQYF.

The chain employs TRBV28 and TRBJ2-1; 9 bases are shared with TRBD1. Germline CDR1 and CDR2: MDHEN and SYDVKM. This CDR3 has 16 amino acids. The J segment lost 4 bases and the V segment lost 2 bases, leaving 6 bases of the junction unmatched. The CDR3 is CASSLGRQGGYNEQFF. CDR3 in DNA: TGTGCCAGCAGTTTAGGTCGACAGGGGGGATACAATGAGCAGTTCTTC.

The J gene is TRBJ2-5, the V gene TRBV19; 8 bases are a match to TRBD2. This CDR3 region has 18 residues. CDR1 and CDR2 from the germline V gene are LNHDA and SQIVND (reference sequence). Trimming took 6 bases from V and 1 from J; bases not matched to a gene: 16. CDR3 sequence reads: CASRPRPSASGFQETQYF. Here the CDR3 DNA reads TGTGCCAGTAGACCTCGCCCGTCGGCTAGCGGGTTCCAAGAGACCCAGTACTTC.

The gene calls are TRBV5-1 and TRBJ2-3; 8 bases are a match to TRBD1. CDR1 is SGHRS, CDR2 YFSETQ, per germline. CDR3 length: 14 residues. V dropped 2 bases and J dropped 5; count of bases not matched to a gene: 4. CDR3 in amino acids: CASSLQGEVDTQYF. The CDR3 bases are TGCGCCAGCAGCTTACAGGGGGAGGTAGATACGCAGTATTTT. The full variable domain, with the rest looked up from reference TRBV5-1 and TRBJ2-3, is KAGVTQTPRYLIKTRGQQVTLSCSPISGHRSVSWYQQTPGQGLQFLFEYFSETQRNKGNFPGRFSGRQFSNSRSEMNVSTLELGDSALYLCASSLQGEVDTQYFGPGTRLTVL.

This rearrangement joins TRBV30 to TRBJ1-1; no definite D call. Germline CDR1 and CDR2: GTSNPN and SVGIG (reference sequence). This CDR3 spans 14 amino acids. Deletions cut 1 base from V and 1 base from J, with 10 bases between. DNA of the CDR3: TGTGCCTGGAGTGCCCAACAGCAGAACACTGAAGCTTTCTTT. Protein sequence: CAWSAQQQNTEAFF. The variable domain in full, completed from reference TRBV30 and TRBJ1-1, reads SQTIHQWPATLVQPVGSPLSLECTVEGTSNPNLYWYRQAAGRGLQLLFYSVGIGQISSEVPQNLSASRPQDRQFILSSKKLLLSDSGFYLCAWSAQQQNTEAFFGQGTRLTVV.

This clone is judged medium-sized. The CDR3 DNA reads TGTGCCAGCAGCTTAGCGTGGACAGAGTATGGCTACACCTTC. It encodes CASSLAWTEYGYTF. The chain couples TRBV11-2 to TRBJ1-2; weak D call: TRBD1 (6 bases). Germline V gene sequence: CDR1 SGHAT, CDR2 FQNNGV. V was shortened by 1 base and J by 5 bases, with 11 bases between the two germline ends. CDR3 length: 14 amino acids.

V gene TRBV11-3 combines with J gene TRBJ1-1, with unresolved D. From germline, CDR1 is SGHNT and CDR2 YENEEA. Trimming left V 6 bases short and J 0 bases short, with 14 bases between. The CDR3 is 15 amino acids. CDR3 DNA: TGTGCCAGCAGTACTTGGACCGCCGTGAACACTGAAGCTTTCTTT. As protein: CASSTWTAVNTEAFF.

This chain uses TRBV9 with TRBJ1-4; 7 bases align to TRBD1. V lost 3 bases, J lost 7 bases, and 6 bases stayed unmatched. The CDR3 has 14 amino acids. In germline, CDR1 is SGDLS, CDR2 YYNGEE. The CDR3 coding sequence is TGTGCCAGCAGCGAGACAGGGCATGGTGAAAAACTGTTTTTT. Encoded protein: CASSETGHGEKLFF.

The chain joins TRBV7-2 to TRBJ2-7; D remains ambiguous. V dropped 5 bases and J dropped 1 base, with 12 bases sitting between them. Germline CDR1 is SGHTA and CDR2 is FQGNSA. The CDR3 covers 14 residues. The CDR3 sequence: CASSLTSGSYEQYF. In DNA, the CDR3 is TGTGCCAGCAGCCTAACTTCCGGGTCCTACGAGCAGTACTTC.

The chain uses TRBV11-2 and TRBJ2-3; 12 nucleotides align to TRBD2. CDR3 length: 18 amino acids. Germline V gene data show CDR1 as SGHAT and CDR2 as FQNNGV. V trimming: 6 bases; J trimming: 0 bases; junction bases outside the gene matches: 10. CDR3 region: CASSLLGTSGPSTDTQYF. The CDR3 nucleotides read TGTGCCAGCAGTCTCCTCGGGACTAGCGGGCCTAGCACAGATACGCAGTATTTT.